The entry that follows covers one TCR beta chain sequence. Ten or more counts support this clonotype. Its antigen target is currently unknown. No much larger clonotype is one base removed from it; base qualities were not supplied. The sample is drawn from a study of T-cell memory formation after mild COVID-19 (dated by TCRdb to 2020 to 2022). About the full investigation: TCR sequence clusters from the two donors were found to be largely donor specific. Two young, previously healthy adult volunteers, one female and one male, were included in the cohort. T-cell clones expanding and contracting after mild COVID-19 in a couple of donors were tracked by longitudinal TCRalpha and TCRbeta repertoire sequencing. Broader findings and caveats from the paper: Contracting CD4+ clones turned up mainly in the CM and EM memory subsets, whereas EMRA was where CD8+ clones were enriched. Whether the second-wave clones peaking on day 37 were SARS-CoV-2 specific was not confirmed. Some responding clones were found in pre-infection memory, which suggests that pre-existing cross-reactive memory T cells took part in the SARS-CoV-2 response. Only a couple of mild cases were covered by the study, and larger cohorts that include severe cases with pre-infection samples were considered necessary. Balanced CD4/CD8 phenotypes were observed for clones contracting from day 15 to 85, whereas a bias towards CD4+ was observed for a second wave of clones expanding from day 15 to 37.

Instrument used: Illumina NovaSeq 6000. TCRalpha and TCRbeta cDNA libraries were built by 5'RACE with constant-segment primers, adding sample barcodes and unique molecular identifiers. RNA was extracted from every sample with Trizol reagent. The libraries were amplified in two PCR steps, and the second step added a second sample barcode and Illumina TruSeq adapters. Sequencing of libraries was performed on an Illumina NovaSeq with 2 x 150 bp paired-end reads. From the authors' description of their analysis: With migec v1.2.7, reads were demultiplexed and then collapsed into UMI-guided consensus sequences. With mixcr v2.1.11, UMI consensuses were aligned to TRA and TRB V and J templates and assembled into clonotypes. A clonotype was counted as expanded or contracted only when both edgeR and NoisET called the clonotype significant, with the noise models trained on biological replicates. For edgeR calls, a false discovery rate-adjusted p below 0.01 and a log2 fold-change threshold of 1 were applied. PCA with hierarchical clustering of max-normalized trajectories of the 1000 most abundant clonotypes was used as exploratory dynamics analysis. Each responding clone was given a CD4 or CD8 phenotype based on the CD4+ and CD8+ repertoires, which had been sequenced separately. Using fastp at Q25 and MiXCR, TCRdb reprocessed the public reads and kept productive beta chains. Rows with one shared CDR3 protein collapse into an entry with the most common genes and DNA. Clone size and V and J calls follow TCRdb, not the original study. A total of about 150,000 distinct CDR3 sequences appear in this sample, over 6% of them only once. Of the sample, roughly 2.1% is held by the ten largest clones.

Ficoll-Paque density gradient centrifugation was used to isolate PBMCs. The CDR3 holds 13 amino acids from the cysteine to the phenylalanine. CDR3 DNA only is kept here, 39 bases in frame from base 1. Compared with germline, V lacks 8 bases and J lacks 1 base; bases without a gene match: 1. This chain is built from TRBV12-3 or TRBV12-4 and TRBJ2-3, with 9 bases matching TRBD1. Sequencing input: PBMCs or a T cell subset sorted from them (not recorded which). The clonotype originates from an adult woman who had mild COVID-19 (a few samples of this study predate the infection). The sample titles of this study are shuffled in the database, so cell type and time point are left out; the donor was told from shared clones. The base sequence is TGTGCCAGCCGGACAGGGGGCACAGATACGCAGTATTTT. It is translated as CASRTGGTDTQYF.